Presented here are 2 T cell receptor beta chains from one specimen sequenced in a study of graft-versus-host responses after intestinal transplantation. Processing released intraepithelial and lamina propria lymphocytes from the graft tissue. The data were produced by immunoSEQ multiplex PCR, yet TCRdb's version contains in-frame clones alone and is incomplete. The repertoire holds approximately 16,000 clones, with less than 80% as singletons. The source material was ileum tissue, sampled 650 to 700 days after intestinal transplantation. These TCRs come from a human patient who received an intestinal transplant, so some T cells may come from the graft donor.

J is TRBJ1-4 and V is TRBV30, with no clear D. The V and J ends lost 5 bases and 5 bases respectively, with 9 bases between them. The CDR3 extends over 12 amino acids. CDR1 is GTSNPN, CDR2 SVGIG, per germline (reference sequence). The CDR3: CAWAHQNEKLFF. The DNA for the CDR3 is TGTGCCTGGGCCCACCAGAATGAAAAACTGTTTTTT.

This chain links TRBV12-5 with TRBJ2-3; 9 bases map to TRBD2. The V segment lost 6 bases and the J segment 4 bases; nucleotides outside the gene matches: 11. This CDR3 contains 16 residues. Germline V CDR1 and CDR2: LGHNT, FRNRAP. The DNA for the CDR3 is TGTGCTAGTGGCCCCCCTGCGGGGGGGAGCGCAGATACGCAGTATTTT. Residues: CASGPPAGGSADTQYF.